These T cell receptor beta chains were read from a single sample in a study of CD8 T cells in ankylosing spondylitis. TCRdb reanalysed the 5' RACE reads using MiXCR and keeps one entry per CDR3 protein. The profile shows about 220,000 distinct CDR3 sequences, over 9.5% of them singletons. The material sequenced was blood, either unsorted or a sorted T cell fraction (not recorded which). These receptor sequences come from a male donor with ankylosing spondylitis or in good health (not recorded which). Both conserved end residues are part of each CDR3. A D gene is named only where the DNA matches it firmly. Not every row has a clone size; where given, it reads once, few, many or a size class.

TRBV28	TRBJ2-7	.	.	TGTGCCTCTCGGGGTGGGGACTACGAGCAGTACTTC	CASRGGDYEQYF
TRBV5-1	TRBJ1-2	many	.	TGCGCCAGCAGCTTTGGGACGGAAGCTAACTATGGCTACACCTTC	CASSFGTEANYGYTF
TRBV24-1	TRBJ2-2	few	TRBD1	TGTGCCACCAGCCCCCGGGACAGGGGGGCCGGGGAGCTGTTTTTT	CATSPRDRGAGELFF
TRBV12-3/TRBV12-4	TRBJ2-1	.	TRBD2	TGTGCCAGCAGGCCGACTAGCGGGGGGGGGAGCTCCTACAATGAGCAGTTCTTC	CASRPTSGGGSSYNEQFF
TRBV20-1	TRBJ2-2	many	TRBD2	TGCAGTGCTAGGGTTAGCGGGGGGGCCGAGCTGTTTTTT	CSARVSGGAELFF
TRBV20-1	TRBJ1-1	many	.	TGCAGTGCTCTAATGGACGGAGGGAACACTGAAGCTTTCTTT	CSALMDGGNTEAFF
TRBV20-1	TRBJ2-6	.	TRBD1	TGCAGTGCTCCCCGGACAGGGGGCAACCCTGGGGCCAACGTCCTGACTTTC	CSAPRTGGNPGANVLTF
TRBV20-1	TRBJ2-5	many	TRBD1	TGCAGTGCTCTTGCCGCCTGGGACAGGGGGCGCATGAAGGAGACCCAGTACTTC	CSALAAWDRGRMKETQYF
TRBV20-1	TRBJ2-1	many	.	TGCAGTGCTAGGGCTAGCCCCTACAATGAGCAGTTCTTC	CSARASPYNEQFF
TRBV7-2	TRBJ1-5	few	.	TGTGCCAGCAGCTACACGACAGGAAGCAATCAGCCCCAGCATTTT	CASSYTTGSNQPQHF
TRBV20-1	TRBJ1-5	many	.	TGCAGTGCTAGAGCCTGGGATAGCAATCAGCCCCAGCATTTT	CSARAWDSNQPQHF
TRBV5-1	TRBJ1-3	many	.	TGCGCCAGCAGCGTACAGGGCCATCGGCCCCGCTCTGGAAACACCATATATTTT	CASSVQGHRPRSGNTIYF
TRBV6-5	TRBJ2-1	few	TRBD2	TGTGCCAGCAGTTTCGGGACTAGCGGGGGGGCCCCGGGGAATGAGCAGTTCTTC	CASSFGTSGGAPGNEQFF
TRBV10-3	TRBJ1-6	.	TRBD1	TGTGCCATCAGTGGACCCGGGACAGGTCATCAACCCCTCCACTTT	CAISGPGTGHQPLHF
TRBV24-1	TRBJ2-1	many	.	TGTGCCACCAGTGACCCTCCGACAAGTTACAATGAGCAGTTCTTC	CATSDPPTSYNEQFF
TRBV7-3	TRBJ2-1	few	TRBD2	TGTGCCAGCAGCTTAGGGTTAGCGGGGGGCCGCAATGAGCAGTTCTTC	CASSLGLAGGRNEQFF
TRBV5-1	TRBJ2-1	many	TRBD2	TGCGCCAGCAGCTTGGCCCCAGGGACTAGCGGGGGAACTACCTACAATGAGCAGTTCTTC	CASSLAPGTSGGTTYNEQFF
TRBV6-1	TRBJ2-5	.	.	TGTGCCAGCAGGTTTATAGAGGGGGGGCAAGAGACCCAGTACTTC	CASRFIEGGQETQYF
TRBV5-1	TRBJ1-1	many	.	TGCGCCAGCAGCTTGGCCGGCAGCAAAAACACTGAAGCTTTCTTT	CASSLAGSKNTEAFF
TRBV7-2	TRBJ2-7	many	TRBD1	TGTGCCAGCAGCCAATACGGGACAGGAAGCTCCTACGAGCAGTACTTC	CASSQYGTGSSYEQYF
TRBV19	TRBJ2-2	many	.	TGTGCCAGTAGTATAGATGCAGGCACCGGGGAGCTGTTTTTT	CASSIDAGTGELFF
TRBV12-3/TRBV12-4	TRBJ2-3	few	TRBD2	TGTACCAGCAGTCAGACTAGCGGGGGGCTCCTTTCTCCCACAGATACGCAGTATTTT	CTSSQTSGGLLSPTDTQYF
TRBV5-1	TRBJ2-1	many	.	TGCGCCAGCAGCCTCCTTGAGCTCGGCGGGAATGAGCAGTTCTTC	CASSLLELGGNEQFF
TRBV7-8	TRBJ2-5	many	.	TGTGCCAGCAGCCGTCGTAGTTCCCCCGGTACTATCCGTGGGGAGACCCAGTACTTC	CASSRRSSPGTIRGETQYF
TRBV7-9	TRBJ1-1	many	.	TGTGCCAGCAGCTTAGGGGGGGTTGGGAACACTGAAGCTTTCTTT	CASSLGGVGNTEAFF
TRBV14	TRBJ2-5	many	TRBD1	TGTGCCAGCAATAGGGGACAGGGGCAGACCCAGTACTTC	CASNRGQGQTQYF
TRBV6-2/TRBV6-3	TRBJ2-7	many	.	TGTGCCAGCAGTTACGAGTTGAGGAGGCAGTACTTC	CASSYELRRQYF
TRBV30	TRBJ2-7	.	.	TGTGCCTGGAGTGTGTGGGGAGAAGGGGGATCCTACGAGCAGTACTTC	CAWSVWGEGGSYEQYF
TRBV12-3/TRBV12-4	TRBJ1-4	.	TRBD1	TGTGCCAGTGGCCGGGGACAGGGGGCAACTAATGAAAAACTGTTTTTT	CASGRGQGATNEKLFF
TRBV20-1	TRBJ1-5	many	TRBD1	TGCAGTGCTAGAGATGCACAGGGGCATCAGCCCCAGCATTTT	CSARDAQGHQPQHF
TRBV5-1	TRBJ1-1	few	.	TGCGCCAGCAGCTTAGACAGGATGAACACTGAAGCTTTCTTT	CASSLDRMNTEAFF
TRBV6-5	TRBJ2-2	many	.	TGTGCCAGCAGTTATCGGCCGGGGGCGAACACCGGGGAGCTGTTTTTT	CASSYRPGANTGELFF
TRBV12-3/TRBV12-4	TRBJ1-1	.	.	TGTGCCAGCAGCCTCATTGAGGGCACTGAAGCTTTCTTT	CASSLIEGTEAFF
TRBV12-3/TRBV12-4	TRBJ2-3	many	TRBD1	TGTGCCAGCAGACCAGACAGGGAACTCAGAGGAGATACGCAGTATTTT	CASRPDRELRGDTQYF
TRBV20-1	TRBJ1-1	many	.	TGCAGTGCTAGGCCCCCCCTTGCCGGGAACACTGAAGCTTTCTTT	CSARPPLAGNTEAFF
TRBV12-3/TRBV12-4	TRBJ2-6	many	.	TGTGCCAGCACCCCCCGGAGTTCCGGGGCCAACGTCCTGACTTTC	CASTPRSSGANVLTF
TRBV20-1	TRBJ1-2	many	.	TGCAGTGCTATCCACACTTGGGGCTACACCTTC	CSAIHTWGYTF
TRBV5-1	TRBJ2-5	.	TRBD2	TGCGCCAGCACCATGGGACTAACGGAAGAGACCCAGTACTTC	CASTMGLTEETQYF
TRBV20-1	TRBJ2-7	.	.	TGCAGTGCAAAAAGCTCCTACGAGCAGTACTTC	CSAKSSYEQYF
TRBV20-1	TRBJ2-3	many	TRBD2	TGCAGTGCCAAAGGACTAGCGGCCACAGATACGCAGTATTTT	CSAKGLAATDTQYF
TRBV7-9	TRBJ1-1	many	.	TGTGCCAGCAGCCCCCAGACAGGAAACACTGAAGCTTTCTTT	CASSPQTGNTEAFF
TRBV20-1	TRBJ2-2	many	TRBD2	TGCAGTGCTTCGCTAGCGGGGTCAAAAGCCGGGGAGCTGTTTTTT	CSASLAGSKAGELFF
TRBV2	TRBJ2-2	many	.	TGTGCCAGCAGTGAATATCCACCCTTTAACGCCGGGGAGCTGTTTTTT	CASSEYPPFNAGELFF
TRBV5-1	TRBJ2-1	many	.	TGCGCCAGCAGCGTGCAGGCCAATGAGCAGTTCTTC	CASSVQANEQFF
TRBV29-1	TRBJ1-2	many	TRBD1	TGCAGCGTTGAGGACAGGCGCTATGGCTACACCTTC	CSVEDRRYGYTF
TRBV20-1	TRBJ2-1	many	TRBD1	TGCAGTGCTCCTCGACAGGGCCTCTACAATGAGCAGTTCTTC	CSAPRQGLYNEQFF
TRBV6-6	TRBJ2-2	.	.	TGTGCCTACACTGGGAACACCGGGGAGCTGTTTTTT	CAYTGNTGELFF
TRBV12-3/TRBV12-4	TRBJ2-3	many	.	TGTGCCAGCCCCCCTACGAAGGGGGACCCCACAGATACGCAGTATTTT	CASPPTKGDPTDTQYF
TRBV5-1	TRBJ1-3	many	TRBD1	TGCGCCAGCAGCCGGGACAGGGGGCAGAACACCATATATTTT	CASSRDRGQNTIYF
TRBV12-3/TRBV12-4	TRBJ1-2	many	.	TGTGCCAGCAGTTTCTCTCTCGGGGGCTACACCTTC	CASSFSLGGYTF
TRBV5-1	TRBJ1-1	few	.	TGCGCCAGCAGCAGGGATTCGGGGGGGGCCGGGTACACTGAAGCTTTCTTT	CASSRDSGGAGYTEAFF
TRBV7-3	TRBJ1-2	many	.	TGTGCCAGCAGCTTAAACGGGGGCGGGAATGGCTACACCTTC	CASSLNGGGNGYTF
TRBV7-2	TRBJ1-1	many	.	TGTGCCAGCAGCTCCCGTGCGGACATTACTGAAGCTTTCTTT	CASSSRADITEAFF
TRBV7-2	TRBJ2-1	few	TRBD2	TGTGCCAGCAGCTTTGGCGGGGGGGGCTACAATGAGCAGTTCTTC	CASSFGGGGYNEQFF
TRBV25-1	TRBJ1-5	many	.	TGTGCCAGCAGTGTGGGCGTGGGTCAGCCCCAGCATTTT	CASSVGVGQPQHF
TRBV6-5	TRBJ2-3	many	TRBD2	TGTGCCAGCAGTTCCTGGGAGGGAACGACAGATACGCAGTATTTT	CASSSWEGTTDTQYF
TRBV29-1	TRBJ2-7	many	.	TGCAGCGTTGTCAGGGACACTTCGTACGAGCAGTACTTC	CSVVRDTSYEQYF
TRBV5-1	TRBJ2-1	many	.	TGCGCCAGCAGCTTGGAGTTTTTGGGGGCTGGTGAGCAGTTCTTC	CASSLEFLGAGEQFF
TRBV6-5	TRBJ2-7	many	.	TGTGCCAGCAGACCAAGTACCTACGAGCAGTACTTC	CASRPSTYEQYF